A single sample gave rise to the 11 T cell receptor beta chains below, sequenced in a study of tumor-infiltrating lymphocytes in localized non-small cell lung cancer. Generated by immunoSEQ multiplex PCR, the TCRdb table keeps only in-frame clones and is missing some. The sample records 24,000 or so clones, 69% being singletons. The sequenced material came from lung tumor tissue. The source is a human donor with non-small cell lung cancer.

This chain connects TRBV7-8 to TRBJ1-2; 9 nucleotides match TRBD1. The CDR3 has 17 residues. The ends lost 1 base at V and 4 bases at J; junction bases unmatched: 10. CDR1 and CDR2 from the germline V gene are SGHVS and FQNEAQ. The CDR3 here is CASSLESPTGGIYGYTF. The CDR3 nucleotides are TGTGCCAGCAGCTTAGAGTCCCCCACAGGGGGCATCTATGGCTACACCTTC.

The V gene is TRBV5-5, the J gene TRBJ1-1, with D unclear. The CDR3 is 12 residues long. From germline, CDR1 is SGHKS and CDR2 YYEKEE (reference sequence). Between the trimmed V and J ends, which lost 4 bases and 4 bases, there was a span of 8 bases. In DNA form, the CDR3 reads TGTGCCAGCAGCCCCGGCAGCACTGAAGCTTTCTTT. This codes for CASSPGSTEAFF.

This clone was recorded many times. The gene calls are TRBV6-5 and TRBJ1-2, with 7 bases lining up with TRBD1. Germline-derived CDR1 and CDR2 are MNHEY and SVGAGI. Unmatched junction bases numbered 11, after V lost 10 bases and J lost 6 bases. The CDR3 is 13 residues long. As DNA, the CDR3 is TGTGCCACCCTTGAGGGGGCGCATAATGGCTACACCTTC. This encodes CATLEGAHNGYTF.

The rearrangement joins TRBV11-3 to TRBJ2-1; 8 nucleotides agree with TRBD2. The CDR3 runs to 15 residues. Looked up from germline, CDR1 is SGHNT and CDR2 is YENEEA. V trimming: 5 bases; J trimming: 5 bases; junction bases outside the gene matches: 8. CDR3 nucleotide sequence: TGTGCCAGCAGCGAACGACTAGCGTCCAACAATGAGCAGTTCTTC. Translated, it gives CASSERLASNNEQFF.

This rearrangement joins TRBV4-1 to TRBJ2-7; TRBD2 matches at 8 bases. V shed 0 bases, J shed 7 bases, and the junction held 11 bases outside the gene matches. Germline assignment: CDR1 MGHRA and CDR2 YSYEKL. The CDR3 covers 16 residues. CDR3 loop: CASSQDPRKREREQYF. In DNA, the CDR3 is TGCGCCAGCAGCCAAGATCCCAGGAAGCGGGAGCGGGAGCAGTACTTC.

The genes are TRBV7-3 and TRBJ1-5; 7 nucleotides line up with TRBD1. This CDR3 has 13 amino acids. With 5 bases clipped from V and 7 bases from J, the junction kept 5 bases outside the gene matches. Germline values: CDR1 SGHTA, CDR2 FQGTGA. The CDR3 region has the DNA TGTGCCAGCAGCGCATACAGGGGCCAGCCCCAGCATTTT. The encoded protein is CASSAYRGQPQHF. Using reference TRBV7-3 and TRBJ1-5 for the parts outside the CDR3, the full variable domain is GAGVSQTPSNKVTEKGKYVELRCDPISGHTALYWYRQSLGQGPEFLIYFQGTGAADDSGLPNDRFFAVRPEGSVSTLKIQRTERGDSAVYLCASSAYRGQPQHFGDGTRLSIL.

The chain carries TRBV7-9 and TRBJ2-2, with a weak D call TRBD1 (6 bases). Germline values: CDR1 SEHNR, CDR2 FQNEAQ (reference sequence). V shed 5 bases and J shed 1 base, with 14 bases lying between them. The CDR3 runs to 16 residues. The CDR3 sequence is CASSIRDIWNTGELFF. As DNA, the CDR3 is TGTGCCAGCAGCATCCGGGACATATGGAACACCGGGGAGCTGTTTTTT.

The chain recombines TRBV18 with TRBJ1-1; D might be TRBD1 (5 bases). There are 14 residues in the CDR3. CDR1 is KGHSH, CDR2 LQKENI, per germline. V shed 1 base and J shed 2 bases, with 8 bases lying between them. The CDR3 loop reads CASSPRQTNTEAFF. The CDR3 DNA is TGTGCCAGCTCACCACGACAGACCAACACTGAAGCTTTCTTT.

V is TRBV5-1 and J is TRBJ2-3; D may be TRBD1 (6 bases). V lost 4 bases, J lost 5 bases, and 17 bases lay in between. The CDR3 is 15 amino acids. Germline lookup yields CDR1 SGHRS and CDR2 YFSETQ. CDR3 region: CASSLQGATGDTQYF. The CDR3 DNA follows: TGCGCCAGCAGCCTACAGGGTGCGACGGGAGATACGCAGTATTTT.

This clone has a handful of counts. This chain links TRBV5-1 with TRBJ1-1; tentative D call: TRBD1 (6 bases). Trimming took off 0 bases at V and 6 bases at J, with 9 bases between the two ends. Germline lookup yields CDR1 SGHRS and CDR2 YFSETQ. The CDR3 totals 13 residues. CDR3 coding DNA: TGCGCCAGCAGCTTGGTTAGGGGGTCTGAAGCTTTCTTT. Protein sequence: CASSLVRGSEAFF.

The V gene is TRBV30, the J gene TRBJ1-6, with D tentatively TRBD1 (5 bases). V dropped 0 bases and J dropped 6 bases, with 9 bases sitting between them. This CDR3 is built from 14 residues. From germline, CDR1 is GTSNPN and CDR2 SVGIG (reference sequence). CDR3 region: CAWSVRGTNSPLHF. DNA of the CDR3: TGTGCCTGGAGTGTACGGGGGACTAATTCACCCCTCCACTTT.